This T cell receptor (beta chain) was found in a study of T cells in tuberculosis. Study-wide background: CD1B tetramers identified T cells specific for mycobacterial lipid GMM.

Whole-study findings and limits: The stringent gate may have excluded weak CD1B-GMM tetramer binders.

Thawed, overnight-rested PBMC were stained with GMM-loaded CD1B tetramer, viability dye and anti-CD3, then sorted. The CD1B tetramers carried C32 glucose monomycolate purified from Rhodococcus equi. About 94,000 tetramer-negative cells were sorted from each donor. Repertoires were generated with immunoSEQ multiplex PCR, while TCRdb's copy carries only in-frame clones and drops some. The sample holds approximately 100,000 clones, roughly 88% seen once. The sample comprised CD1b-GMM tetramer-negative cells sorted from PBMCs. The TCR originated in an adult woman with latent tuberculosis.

This chain's CDR3 is CASSVDGSSYNSPLHF. In DNA, the CDR3 is TGTGCCAGCAGCGTAGATGGGAGCTCCTATAATTCACCCCTCCACTTT. The rearrangement links TRBV9 to TRBJ1-6, with D hard to call. CDR3 length: 16 residues. Between the trimmed V and J ends, which lost 0 bases and 0 bases, there was a span of 7 bases. The V gene's germline CDR1 is SGDLS and CDR2 YYNGEE. The variable domain in full, completed from reference TRBV9 and TRBJ1-6, reads DSGVTQTPKHLITATGQRVTLRCSPRSGDLSVYWYQQSLDQGLQFLIQYYNGEERAKGNILERFSAQQFPDLHSELNLSSLELGDSALYFCASSVDGSSYNSPLHFGNGTRLTVT.